This TCR beta chain stems from a study of T cell responses to AZD1222 COVID-19 vaccine. Whole-study findings and limits: Samples come after the peak T cell response, not at day 14.

Sequenced by immunoSEQ multiplex PCR; TCRdb stores in-frame clones only, minus some. Here the sample spans more than 95,000 clones, 93% being singletons. Concerning this clone itself: Its antigen is not identified.

This CDR3 spans 14 amino acids. The junction had 5 bases not matched to a gene; V was cut back by 5 bases and J by 3 bases. The germline CDR1 and CDR2 sequences are GTSNPN and SVGIG (reference sequence). This TCR came from an adult in good health. The rearrangement uses TRBV30 and TRBJ2-3; 10 bases map to TRBD2. The input for sequencing was peripheral blood, taken on day 0 of AZD1222 vaccination. Here the CDR3 reads CAWSSGSVTDTQYF. The DNA of the CDR3 is TGTGCCTGGTCTAGCGGGAGTGTGACAGATACGCAGTATTTT. The whole variable domain, remainder taken from reference TRBV30 and TRBJ2-3, is SQTIHQWPATLVQPVGSPLSLECTVEGTSNPNLYWYRQAAGRGLQLLFYSVGIGQISSEVPQNLSASRPQDRQFILSSKKLLLSDSGFYLCAWSSGSVTDTQYFGPGTRLTVL.